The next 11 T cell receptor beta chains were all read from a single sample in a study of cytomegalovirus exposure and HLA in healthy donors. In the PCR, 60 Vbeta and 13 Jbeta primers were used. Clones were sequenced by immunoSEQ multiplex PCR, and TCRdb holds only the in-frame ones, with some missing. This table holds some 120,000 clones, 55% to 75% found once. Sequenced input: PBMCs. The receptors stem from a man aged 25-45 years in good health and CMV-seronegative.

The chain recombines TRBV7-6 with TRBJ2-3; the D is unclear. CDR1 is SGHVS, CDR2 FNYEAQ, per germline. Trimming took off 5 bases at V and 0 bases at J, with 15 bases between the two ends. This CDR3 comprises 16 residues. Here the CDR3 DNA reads TGTGCCAGCAGCCCCACGGGTCTTTATAGCACAGATACGCAGTATTTT. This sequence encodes CASSPTGLYSTDTQYF. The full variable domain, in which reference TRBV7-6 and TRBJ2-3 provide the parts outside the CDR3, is GAGVSQSPRYKVTKRGQDVALRCDPISGHVSLYWYRQALGQGPEFLTYFNYEAQQDKSGLPNDRFSAERPEGSISTLTIQRTEQRDSAMYRCASSPTGLYSTDTQYFGPGTRLTVL.

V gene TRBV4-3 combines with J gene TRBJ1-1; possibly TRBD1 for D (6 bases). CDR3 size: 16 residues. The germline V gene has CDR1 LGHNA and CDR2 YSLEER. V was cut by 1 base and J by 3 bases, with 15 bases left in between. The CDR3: CASSQGMGGADTEAFF. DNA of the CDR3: TGCGCCAGCAGCCAAGGAATGGGGGGGGCGGACACTGAAGCTTTCTTT.

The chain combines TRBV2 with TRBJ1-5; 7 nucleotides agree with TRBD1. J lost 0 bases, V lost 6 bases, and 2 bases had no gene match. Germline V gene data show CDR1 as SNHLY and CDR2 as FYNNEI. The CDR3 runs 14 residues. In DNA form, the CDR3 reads TGTGCCAGCAGGGGGACAGCTAGCAATCAGCCCCAGCATTTT. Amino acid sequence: CASRGTASNQPQHF. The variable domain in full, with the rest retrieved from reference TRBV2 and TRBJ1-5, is EPEVTQTPSHQVTQMGQEVILRCVPISNHLYFYWYRQILGQKVEFLVSFYNNEISEKSEIFDDQFSVERPDGSNFTLKIRSTKLEDSAMYFCASRGTASNQPQHFGDGTRLSIL.

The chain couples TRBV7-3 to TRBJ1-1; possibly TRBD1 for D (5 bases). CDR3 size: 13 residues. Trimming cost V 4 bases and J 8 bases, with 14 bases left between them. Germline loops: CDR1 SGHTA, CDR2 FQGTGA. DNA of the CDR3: TGTGCCAGCAGCTGGGGCGGTGGGGGGGAAGCTTTCTTT. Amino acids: CASSWGGGGEAFF.

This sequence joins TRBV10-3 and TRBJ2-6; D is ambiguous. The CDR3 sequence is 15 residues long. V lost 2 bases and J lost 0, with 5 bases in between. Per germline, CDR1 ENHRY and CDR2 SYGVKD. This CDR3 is CAISEDNSGANVLTF. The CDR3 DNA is TGTGCCATCAGTGAGGACAACTCTGGGGCCAACGTCCTGACTTTC.

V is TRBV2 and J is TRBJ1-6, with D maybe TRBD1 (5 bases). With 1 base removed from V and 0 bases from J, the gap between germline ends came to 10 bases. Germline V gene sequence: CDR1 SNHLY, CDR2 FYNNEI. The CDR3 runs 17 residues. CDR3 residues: CASSEVRGSSYNSPLHF. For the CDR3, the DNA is TGTGCCAGCAGTGAAGTACGGGGGAGCTCCTATAATTCACCCCTCCACTTT.

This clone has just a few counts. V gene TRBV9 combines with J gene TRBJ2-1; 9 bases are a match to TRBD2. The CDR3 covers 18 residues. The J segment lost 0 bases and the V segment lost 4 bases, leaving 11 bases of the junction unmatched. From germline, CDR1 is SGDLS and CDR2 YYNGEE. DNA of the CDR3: TGTGCCAGCAGCTTGGGCGGGGGGGGCCCGAGCTCCTACAATGAGCAGTTCTTC. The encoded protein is CASSLGGGGPSSYNEQFF.

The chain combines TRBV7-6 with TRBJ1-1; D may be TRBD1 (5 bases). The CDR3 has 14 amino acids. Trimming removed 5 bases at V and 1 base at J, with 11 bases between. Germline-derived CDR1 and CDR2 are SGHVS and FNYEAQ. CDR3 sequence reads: CASSPGHPNTEAFF. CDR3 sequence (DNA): TGTGCCAGCAGCCCCGGACACCCGAACACTGAAGCTTTCTTT.

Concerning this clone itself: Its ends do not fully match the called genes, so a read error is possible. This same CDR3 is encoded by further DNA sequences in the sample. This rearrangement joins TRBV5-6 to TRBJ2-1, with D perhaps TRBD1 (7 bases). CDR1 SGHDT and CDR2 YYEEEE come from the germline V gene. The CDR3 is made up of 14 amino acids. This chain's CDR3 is CASPRRGRRNEQFF. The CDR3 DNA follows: TGCGCCAGCCCCCGGAGGGGGCGCCGCAATGAGCAGTTCTTC.

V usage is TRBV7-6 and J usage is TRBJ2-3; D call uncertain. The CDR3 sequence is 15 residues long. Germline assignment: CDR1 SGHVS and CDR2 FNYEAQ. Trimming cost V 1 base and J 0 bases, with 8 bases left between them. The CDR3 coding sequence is TGTGCCAGCAGCTTAGTTTTATCTAGCACAGATACGCAGTATTTT. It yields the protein CASSLVLSSTDTQYF.

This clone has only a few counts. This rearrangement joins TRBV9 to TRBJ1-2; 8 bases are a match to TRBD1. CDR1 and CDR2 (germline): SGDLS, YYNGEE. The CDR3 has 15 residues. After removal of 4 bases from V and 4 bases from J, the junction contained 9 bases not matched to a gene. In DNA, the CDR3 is TGTGCCAGCAGCCCCGGACAGGGCGAGTTCTATGGCTACACCTTC. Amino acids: CASSPGQGEFYGYTF. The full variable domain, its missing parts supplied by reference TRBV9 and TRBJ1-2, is DSGVTQTPKHLITATGQRVTLRCSPRSGDLSVYWYQQSLDQGLQFLIQYYNGEERAKGNILERFSAQQFPDLHSELNLSSLELGDSALYFCASSPGQGEFYGYTFGSGTRLTVV.